The entry below gives a single TCR beta chain sequence along with its context. Its antigen is not identified. These data belong to a study of siplizumab effects on memory and regulatory T cells. Findings of the study overall: Left unconfirmed was the suppressive function of proliferating Tregs from siplizumab cultures.

Germline V gene sequence: CDR1 SGHKS, CDR2 YYEKEE (reference sequence). The CDR3 is 13 residues long. V gave up 0 bases and J gave up 0 bases, with 3 bases separating them. Sequencing used immunoSEQ multiplex PCR; TCRdb keeps in-frame clones, though not all of them. The sample holds 56,000 or so clones; over 95% are singletons and the top ten take around 1%. The sample was naive CD8+ T cells sorted from blood. The chain couples TRBV5-5 to TRBJ1-1, with D hard to call. The clonotype originates from a human donor in good health. The CDR3 protein is CASSLDVNTEAFF. The CDR3 DNA follows: TGTGCCAGCAGCTTGGACGTGAACACTGAAGCTTTCTTT.